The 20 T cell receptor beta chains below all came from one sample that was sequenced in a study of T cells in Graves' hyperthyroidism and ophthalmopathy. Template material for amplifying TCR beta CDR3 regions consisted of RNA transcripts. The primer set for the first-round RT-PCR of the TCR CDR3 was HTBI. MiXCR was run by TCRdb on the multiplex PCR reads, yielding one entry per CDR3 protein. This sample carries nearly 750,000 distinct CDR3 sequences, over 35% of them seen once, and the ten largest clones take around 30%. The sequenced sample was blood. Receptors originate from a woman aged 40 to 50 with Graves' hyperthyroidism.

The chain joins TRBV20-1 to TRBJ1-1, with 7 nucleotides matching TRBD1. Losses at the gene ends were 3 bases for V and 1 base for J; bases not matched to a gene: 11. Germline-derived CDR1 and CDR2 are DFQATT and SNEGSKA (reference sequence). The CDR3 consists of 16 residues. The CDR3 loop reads CSARGFRRGENTEAFF. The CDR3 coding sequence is TGCAGTGCTAGGGGTTTTCGCAGGGGGGAGAACACTGAAGCTTTCTTT.

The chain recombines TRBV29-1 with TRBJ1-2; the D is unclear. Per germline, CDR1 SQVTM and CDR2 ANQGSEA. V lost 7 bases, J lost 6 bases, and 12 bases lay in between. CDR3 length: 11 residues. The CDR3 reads CSAPVGDGYTF. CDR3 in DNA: TGCAGCGCCCCCGTTGGGGATGGCTACACCTTC.

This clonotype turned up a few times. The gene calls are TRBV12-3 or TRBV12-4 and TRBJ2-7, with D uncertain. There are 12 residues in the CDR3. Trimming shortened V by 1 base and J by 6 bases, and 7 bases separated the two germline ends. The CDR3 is CASSLESSEQYF. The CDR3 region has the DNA TGTGCCAGCAGTTTAGAGTCTTCCGAGCAGTACTTC.

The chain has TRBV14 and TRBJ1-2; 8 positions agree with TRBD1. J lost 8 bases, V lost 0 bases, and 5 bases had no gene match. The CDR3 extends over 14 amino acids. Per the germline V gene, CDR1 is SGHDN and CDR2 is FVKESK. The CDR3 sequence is CASSQDRGQGGYTF. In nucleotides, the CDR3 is TGTGCCAGCAGCCAAGACAGGGGGCAAGGGGGCTACACCTTC.

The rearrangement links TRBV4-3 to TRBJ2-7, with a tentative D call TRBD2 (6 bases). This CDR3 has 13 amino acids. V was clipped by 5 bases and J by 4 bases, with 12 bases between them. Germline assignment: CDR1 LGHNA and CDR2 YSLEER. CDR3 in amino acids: CASSSYRGYEQYF. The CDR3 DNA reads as TGCGCCAGCAGCTCCTACCGGGGGTACGAGCAGTACTTC.

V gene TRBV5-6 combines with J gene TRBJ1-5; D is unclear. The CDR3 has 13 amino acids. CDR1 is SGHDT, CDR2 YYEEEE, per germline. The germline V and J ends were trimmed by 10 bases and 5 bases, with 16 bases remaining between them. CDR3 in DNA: TGTGCCGCCTCTCGCGGGAATGATCAGCCCCAGCATTTT. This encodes CAASRGNDQPQHF.

CDR3 coding DNA: TGCAGCGTTGGTTGGGACAGACGCACCGGGGAGCTGTTTTTT. Protein: CSVGWDRRTGELFF. This sequence joins TRBV29-1 and TRBJ2-2; 7 bases are a match to TRBD1. The CDR3 contains 14 residues. Germline V gene sequence: CDR1 SQVTM, CDR2 ANQGSEA. V was pared by 4 bases and J by 4 bases, with 6 bases of the junction left unmatched.

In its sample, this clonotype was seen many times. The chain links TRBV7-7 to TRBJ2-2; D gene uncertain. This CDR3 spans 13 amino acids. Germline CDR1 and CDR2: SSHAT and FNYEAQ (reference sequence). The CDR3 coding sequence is TGTGCTAGCCGCTATAAGGACACCGGGGAGCTGTTTTTT. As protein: CASRYKDTGELFF.

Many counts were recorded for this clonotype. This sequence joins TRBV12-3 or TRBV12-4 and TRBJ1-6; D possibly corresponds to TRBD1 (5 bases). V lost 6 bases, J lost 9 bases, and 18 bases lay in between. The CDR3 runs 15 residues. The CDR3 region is CASSRSATASSPLHF. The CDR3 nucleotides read TGTGCCAGCAGCCGTTCCGCGACAGCTAGTTCACCCCTCCACTTT.

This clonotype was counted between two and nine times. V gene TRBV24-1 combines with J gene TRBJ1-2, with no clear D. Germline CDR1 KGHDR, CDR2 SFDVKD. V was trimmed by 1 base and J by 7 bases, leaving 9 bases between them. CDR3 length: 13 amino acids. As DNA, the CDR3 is TGTGCCACCAGTGATTTTCTATGGGGTGGCTACACCTTC. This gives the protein CATSDFLWGGYTF.

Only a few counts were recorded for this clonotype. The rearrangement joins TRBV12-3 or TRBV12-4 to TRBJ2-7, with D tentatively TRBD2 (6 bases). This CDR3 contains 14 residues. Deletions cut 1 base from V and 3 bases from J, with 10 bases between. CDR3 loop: CASSLGGTHYEQYF. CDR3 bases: TGTGCCAGCAGTTTAGGCGGGACCCACTACGAGCAGTACTTC.

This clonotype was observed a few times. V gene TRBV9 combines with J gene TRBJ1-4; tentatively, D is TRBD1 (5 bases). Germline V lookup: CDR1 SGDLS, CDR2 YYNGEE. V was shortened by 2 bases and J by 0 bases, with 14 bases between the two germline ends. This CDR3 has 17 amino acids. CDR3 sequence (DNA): TGTGCCAGCAGCGTCGCCGGGGCTTACGCAACTAATGAAAAACTGTTTTTT. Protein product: CASSVAGAYATNEKLFF. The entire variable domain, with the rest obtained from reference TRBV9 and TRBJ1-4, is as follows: DSGVTQTPKHLITATGQRVTLRCSPRSGDLSVYWYQQSLDQGLQFLIQYYNGEERAKGNILERFSAQQFPDLHSELNLSSLELGDSALYFCASSVAGAYATNEKLFFGSGTQLSVL.

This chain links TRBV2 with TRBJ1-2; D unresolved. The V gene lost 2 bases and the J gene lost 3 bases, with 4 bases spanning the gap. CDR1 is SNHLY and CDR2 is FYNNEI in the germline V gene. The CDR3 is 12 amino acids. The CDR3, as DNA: TGTGCCAGCAGTGAATGGGACTATGGCTACACCTTC. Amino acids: CASSEWDYGYTF.

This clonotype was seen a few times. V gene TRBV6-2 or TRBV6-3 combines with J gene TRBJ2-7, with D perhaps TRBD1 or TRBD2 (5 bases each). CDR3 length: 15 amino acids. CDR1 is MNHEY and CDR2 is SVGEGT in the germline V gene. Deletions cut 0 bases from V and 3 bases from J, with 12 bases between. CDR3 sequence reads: CASSYSSGQFYEQYF. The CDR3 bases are TGTGCCAGCAGTTACTCAAGCGGACAATTCTACGAGCAGTACTTC.

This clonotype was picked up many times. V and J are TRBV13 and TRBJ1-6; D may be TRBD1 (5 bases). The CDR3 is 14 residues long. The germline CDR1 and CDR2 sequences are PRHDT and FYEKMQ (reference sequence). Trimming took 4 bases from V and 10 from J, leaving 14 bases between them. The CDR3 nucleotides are TGTGCCAGCAGCTCCGCTGACAAGGGGTCACCCCTCCACTTT. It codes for CASSSADKGSPLHF.

The CDR3 region is CASSLWLGQAGEKLFF. The DNA for the CDR3 is TGTGCCAGCAGCTTATGGCTCGGACAGGCTGGTGAAAAACTGTTTTTT. The J gene is TRBJ1-4, the V gene TRBV7-3; 7 bases align to TRBD1. CDR1 and CDR2 from the germline V gene are SGHTA and FQGTGA. The CDR3 length is 16 residues. V was pared by 2 bases and J by 7 bases, with 10 bases of the junction left unmatched.

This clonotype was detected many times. In DNA, the CDR3 is TGCAGCGGTGACGGGTATGGCTACACCTTC. It yields the protein CSGDGYGYTF. The V call is TRBV29-1, the J call TRBJ1-2; D is uncertain. Germline values: CDR1 SQVTM, CDR2 ANQGSEA. V was shortened by 7 bases and J by 5 bases, with 8 bases between the two germline ends. This CDR3 spans 10 amino acids.

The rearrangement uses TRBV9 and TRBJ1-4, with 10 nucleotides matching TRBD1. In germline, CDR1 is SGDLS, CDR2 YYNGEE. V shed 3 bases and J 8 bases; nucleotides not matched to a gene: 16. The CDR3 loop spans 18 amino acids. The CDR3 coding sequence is TGTGCCAGCAGCGCGACTAGTCCGGGACAGGGGCCAGGGGAAAAACTGTTTTTT. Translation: CASSATSPGQGPGEKLFF.

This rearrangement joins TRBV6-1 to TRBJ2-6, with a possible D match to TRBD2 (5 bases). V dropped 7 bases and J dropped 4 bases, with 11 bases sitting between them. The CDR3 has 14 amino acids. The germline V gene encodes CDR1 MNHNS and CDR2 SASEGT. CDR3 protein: CASTDRGGANVLTF. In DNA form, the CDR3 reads TGTGCCAGCACCGACCGAGGGGGGGCCAACGTCCTGACTTTC.

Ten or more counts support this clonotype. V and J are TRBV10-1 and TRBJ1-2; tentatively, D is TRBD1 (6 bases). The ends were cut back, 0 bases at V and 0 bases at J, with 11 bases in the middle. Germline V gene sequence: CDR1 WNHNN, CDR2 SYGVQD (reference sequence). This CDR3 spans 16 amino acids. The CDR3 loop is CASSESVGQTNYGYTF. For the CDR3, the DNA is TGCGCCAGCAGTGAGTCGGTAGGACAGACTAACTATGGCTACACCTTC.